These 17 T cell receptor beta chains were all obtained from the same sample, sequenced in a study of T-cell memory formation after mild COVID-19. TCRdb reprocessed the 5' RACE reads with MiXCR, giving one entry per CDR3 protein. The table has more than 250,000 distinct CDR3 sequences, more than 15% seen once; the top ten hold about 23%. Specimen: PBMCs or a T cell subset sorted from them (not recorded which). Source of these receptors: a young man who had mild COVID-19 (a few samples of this study predate the infection). Cell type and time point are not known.

This chain uses TRBV9 with TRBJ2-7; no reliable D call. Germline V lookup: CDR1 SGDLS, CDR2 YYNGEE. V lost 0 bases and J lost 5, with 12 bases in between. This CDR3 is 14 amino acids long. Written as DNA, the CDR3 is TGTGCCAGCAGCGTAGGTGGGCAGCCGCACGAGCAGTACTTC. Protein sequence: CASSVGGQPHEQYF.

A few counts support this clonotype. The V gene is TRBV6-5, the J gene TRBJ2-5; TRBD2 agrees at 10 bases. The ends lost 6 bases at V and 4 bases at J; junction bases unmatched: 8. The CDR3 is made up of 15 amino acids. From germline, CDR1 is MNHEY and CDR2 SVGAGI. The DNA for the CDR3 is TGTGCCAGCAGCCCCCCGGAGCGGGGGGGAGAGACCCAGTACTTC. Protein sequence: CASSPPERGGETQYF.

This rearrangement joins TRBV7-6 to TRBJ2-1; 7 bases agree with TRBD2. The germline gives CDR1 SGHVS, CDR2 FNYEAQ. V shed 4 bases, J shed 10 bases, and the junction held 7 bases outside the gene matches. The CDR3 covers 13 residues. The CDR3 is CASSSLATREQFF. CDR3 DNA: TGTGCCAGCAGCTCACTAGCGACACGGGAGCAGTTCTTC.

The V and J genes are TRBV27 and TRBJ2-1, with D possibly matching TRBD1 (6 bases). V lost 8 bases, J lost 9 bases, and 20 bases lay in between. The CDR3 covers 14 residues. The germline V gene has CDR1 MNHEY and CDR2 SMNVEV (reference sequence). CDR3 sequence: CASGLRDTSSEQFF. The CDR3 DNA reads TGTGCCAGCGGCTTACGGGACACCTCTAGTGAGCAGTTCTTC.

The genes are TRBV12-5 and TRBJ2-2, with TRBD2 matching over 11 bases. This CDR3 region has 16 residues. V trimming: 3 bases; J trimming: 4 bases; junction bases outside the gene matches: 4. From germline, CDR1 is LGHNT and CDR2 FRNRAP. This CDR3 is CASGFGTSGSTGELFF. For the CDR3, the DNA is TGTGCTAGTGGTTTCGGGACTAGCGGTTCCACCGGGGAGCTGTTTTTT.

The chain recombines TRBV3-1 with TRBJ2-5; TRBD2 might be the D (5 bases). The CDR3 covers 13 residues. Germline V CDR1 and CDR2: LGHDT, YNNKEL (reference sequence). Trimming shortened V by 3 bases and J by 4 bases, and 9 bases separated the two germline ends. The CDR3 sequence: CASSQPAGETQYF. The CDR3 DNA is TGTGCCAGCAGCCAGCCGGCGGGAGAGACCCAGTACTTC.

The rearrangement joins TRBV20-1 to TRBJ2-7; tentative D call: TRBD2 (7 bases). V shed 3 bases and J shed 0 bases, with 15 bases lying between them. This CDR3 region has 15 residues. Per germline, CDR1 DFQATT and CDR2 SNEGSKA (reference sequence). The CDR3 DNA sequence: TGCAGTGCTAGGTGGGCGGGGGCCGGCTCCTACGAGCAGTACTTC. Its translation is CSARWAGAGSYEQYF.

The chain links TRBV29-1 to TRBJ2-4; TRBD1 matches at 9 bases. The V gene end was trimmed by 5 bases and the J gene end by 9 bases; junction bases not matched to a gene: 5. CDR3 length equals 12 residues. CDR1 is SQVTM and CDR2 is ANQGSEA in the germline V gene. The CDR3 coding sequence is TGCAGCGTTCGCGACAGGGGGGGCATTCAGTACTTC. It specifies CSVRDRGGIQYF.

This clonotype was recorded a few times. The chain uses TRBV12-3 or TRBV12-4 and TRBJ1-2; D ambiguous. The CDR3 runs 14 residues. V shed 6 bases and J shed 8 bases, with 19 bases lying between them. CDR3 coding DNA: TGTGCCAGCAGCCCAGGAGAGATCTGGGTAGGCTACACCTTC. Protein sequence: CASSPGEIWVGYTF.

The rearrangement links TRBV7-2 to TRBJ1-6, with unresolved D. The germline CDR1 and CDR2 sequences are SGHTA and FQGNSA. This CDR3 comprises 15 residues. Between the trimmed V and J ends, which lost 2 bases and 7 bases, there was a span of 12 bases. The CDR3 here is CASSLNGLGNSPLHF. For the CDR3, the DNA is TGTGCCAGCAGCTTAAATGGTCTGGGCAATTCACCCCTCCACTTT.

The chain recombines TRBV7-2 with TRBJ1-4, with 8 bases identical to TRBD1. CDR3 size: 15 residues. V shed 2 bases and J 5 bases; nucleotides not matched to a gene: 4. CDR1 is SGHTA and CDR2 is FQGNSA in the germline V gene. CDR3 in amino acids: CASSLQDRVNEKLFF. CDR3 coding DNA: TGTGCCAGCAGCTTACAGGACAGGGTCAATGAAAAACTGTTTTTT. The complete variable domain, with remaining parts taken from reference TRBV7-2 and TRBJ1-4, reads GAGVSQSPSNKVTEKGKDVELRCDPISGHTALYWYRQSLGQGLEFLIYFQGNSAPDKSGLPSDRFSAERTGGSVSTLTIQRTQQEDSAVYLCASSLQDRVNEKLFFGSGTQLSVL.

This clonotype was detected only a few times. The rearrangement joins TRBV6-5 to TRBJ1-4; possibly TRBD1 for D (5 bases). V gave up 10 bases and J gave up 10 bases, with 22 bases separating them. This CDR3 spans 14 amino acids. Per germline, CDR1 MNHEY and CDR2 SVGAGI. This CDR3 is CATSPTGAIGKLFF. The CDR3 nucleotides are TGTGCCACATCCCCGACCGGGGCCATAGGAAAACTGTTTTTT.

The chain joins TRBV7-2 to TRBJ1-5; TRBD1 might be the D (5 bases). Trimming took off 8 bases at V and 3 bases at J, with 11 bases between the two ends. CDR1 SGHTA and CDR2 FQGNSA come from the germline V gene. The CDR3 runs 13 residues. Written as DNA, the CDR3 is TGTGCCAGCCTACAGGACCTCAATCAGCCCCAGCATTTT. Translated: CASLQDLNQPQHF.

The chain employs TRBV7-9 and TRBJ2-7; TRBD1 matches 9 bases. V lost 1 base to trimming and J lost 4 bases; unmatched junction nucleotides: 2. The CDR3 is 14 amino acids. CDR1 and CDR2 (germline): SEHNR, FQNEAQ (reference sequence). The DNA for the CDR3 is TGTGCCAGCAGCTTAGGGGACAGGGAGTACGAGCAGTACGTC. Its protein product is CASSLGDREYEQYV.

By sample share, this clonotype is medium-sized. The chain employs TRBV5-1 and TRBJ2-5; D might be TRBD1 or TRBD2, each matching 5 bases. The V gene lost 1 base and the J gene lost 2 bases, with 9 bases spanning the gap. CDR3 length: 14 residues. Looked up from germline, CDR1 is SGHRS and CDR2 is YFSETQ. The CDR3 DNA reads as TGCGCCAGCAGCTTGTATGGGGGTCAAGAGACCCAGTACTTC. It is translated as CASSLYGGQETQYF.

This clonotype was detected ten times or more. This chain joins TRBV7-6 and TRBJ2-7, with D perhaps TRBD1 (6 bases). Trimming shortened V by 1 base and J by 5 bases, and 9 bases separated the two germline ends. Germline V gene lookup returns CDR1 SGHVS and CDR2 FNYEAQ. This CDR3 has 13 amino acids. CDR3 nucleotide sequence: TGTGCCAGCAGCTTAGGACAGGCCAACGAGCAGTACTTC. This sequence encodes CASSLGQANEQYF.

For the CDR3, the DNA is TGTGCCAGCCCTAGCGGGGGGAACATTCAGTACTTC. It specifies CASPSGGNIQYF. J is TRBJ2-4 and V is TRBV5-8; 11 positions match TRBD2. CDR3 length: 12 amino acids. The junction had 1 base not matched to a gene; V was cut back by 7 bases and J by 7 bases. CDR1 and CDR2 (germline): SGHTS, YDEGEE.